This TCR beta chain was recorded in a study of CD8 T cells in ankylosing spondylitis. Overall study results and limits: Clones linked to disease were reported to show significant enrichment in matched ankylosing spondylitis synovial fluid. It appeared that ankylosing spondylitis blood was characterized by a TCR beta motif of roughly 8 highly homologous variants.

TCRdb passed the 5' RACE reads through MiXCR, listing each CDR3 protein once. Of roughly 240,000 distinct CDR3 sequences listed, under 35% are singletons. This clonotype was counted a few times. The antigen remains undetermined. Per germline, CDR1 SGDLS and CDR2 YYNGEE. V shed 3 bases, J shed 3 bases, and the junction held 8 bases outside the gene matches. The CDR3 has 16 residues. The V and J genes are TRBV9 and TRBJ2-1; TRBD2 agrees at 8 bases. The TCR originated in a male donor with ankylosing spondylitis or in good health (not recorded which). Sequencing was performed on blood, either unsorted or a sorted T cell fraction (not recorded which). For the CDR3, the DNA is TGTGCCAGCAGCGCGGGAGGGGGGGGCCTCTACAATGAGCAGTTCTTC. This gives the protein CASSAGGGGLYNEQFF.